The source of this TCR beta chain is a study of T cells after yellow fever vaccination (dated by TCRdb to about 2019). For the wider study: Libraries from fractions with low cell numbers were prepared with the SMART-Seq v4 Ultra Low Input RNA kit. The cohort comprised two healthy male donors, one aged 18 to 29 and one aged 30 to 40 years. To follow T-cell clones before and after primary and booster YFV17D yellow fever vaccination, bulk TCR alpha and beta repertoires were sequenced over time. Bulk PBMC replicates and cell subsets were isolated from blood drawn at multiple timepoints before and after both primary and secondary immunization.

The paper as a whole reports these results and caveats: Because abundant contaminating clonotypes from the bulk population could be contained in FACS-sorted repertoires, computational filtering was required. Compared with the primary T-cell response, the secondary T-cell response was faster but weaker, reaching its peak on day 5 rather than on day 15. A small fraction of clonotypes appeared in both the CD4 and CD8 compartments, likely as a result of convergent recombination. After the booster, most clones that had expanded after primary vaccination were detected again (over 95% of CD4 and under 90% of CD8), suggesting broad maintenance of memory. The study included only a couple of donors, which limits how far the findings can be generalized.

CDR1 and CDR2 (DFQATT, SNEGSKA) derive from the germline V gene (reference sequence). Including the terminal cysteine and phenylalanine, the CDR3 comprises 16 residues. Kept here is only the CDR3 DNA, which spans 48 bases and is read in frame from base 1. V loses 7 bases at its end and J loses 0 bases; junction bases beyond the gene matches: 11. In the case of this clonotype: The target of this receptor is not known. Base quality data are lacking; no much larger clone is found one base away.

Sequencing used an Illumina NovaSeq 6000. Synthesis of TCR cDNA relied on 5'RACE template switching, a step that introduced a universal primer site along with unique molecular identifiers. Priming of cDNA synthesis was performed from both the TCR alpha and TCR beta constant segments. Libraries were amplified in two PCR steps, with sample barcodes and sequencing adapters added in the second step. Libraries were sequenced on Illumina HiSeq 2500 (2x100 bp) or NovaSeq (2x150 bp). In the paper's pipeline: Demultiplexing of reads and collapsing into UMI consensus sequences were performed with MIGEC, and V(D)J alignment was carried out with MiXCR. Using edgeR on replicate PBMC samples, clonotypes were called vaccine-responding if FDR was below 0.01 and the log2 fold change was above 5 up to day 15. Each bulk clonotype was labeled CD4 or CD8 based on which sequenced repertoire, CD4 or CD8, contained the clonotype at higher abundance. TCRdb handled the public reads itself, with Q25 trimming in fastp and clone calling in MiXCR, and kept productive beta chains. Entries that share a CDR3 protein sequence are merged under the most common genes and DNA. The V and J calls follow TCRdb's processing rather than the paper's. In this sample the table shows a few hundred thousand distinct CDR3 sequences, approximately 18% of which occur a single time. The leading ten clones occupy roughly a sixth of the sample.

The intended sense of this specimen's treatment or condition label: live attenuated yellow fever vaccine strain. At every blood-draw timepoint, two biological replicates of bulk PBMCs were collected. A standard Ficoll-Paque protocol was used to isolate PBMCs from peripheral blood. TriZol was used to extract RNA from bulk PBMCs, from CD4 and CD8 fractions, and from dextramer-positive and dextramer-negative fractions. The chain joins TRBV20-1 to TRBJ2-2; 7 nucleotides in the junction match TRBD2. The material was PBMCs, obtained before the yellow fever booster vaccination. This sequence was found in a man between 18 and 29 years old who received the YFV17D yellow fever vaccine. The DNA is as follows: TGCAGTGTTCCGAAGGGAGGGCAGTCGAACACCGGGGAGCTGTTTTTT. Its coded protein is CSVPKGGQSNTGELFF.